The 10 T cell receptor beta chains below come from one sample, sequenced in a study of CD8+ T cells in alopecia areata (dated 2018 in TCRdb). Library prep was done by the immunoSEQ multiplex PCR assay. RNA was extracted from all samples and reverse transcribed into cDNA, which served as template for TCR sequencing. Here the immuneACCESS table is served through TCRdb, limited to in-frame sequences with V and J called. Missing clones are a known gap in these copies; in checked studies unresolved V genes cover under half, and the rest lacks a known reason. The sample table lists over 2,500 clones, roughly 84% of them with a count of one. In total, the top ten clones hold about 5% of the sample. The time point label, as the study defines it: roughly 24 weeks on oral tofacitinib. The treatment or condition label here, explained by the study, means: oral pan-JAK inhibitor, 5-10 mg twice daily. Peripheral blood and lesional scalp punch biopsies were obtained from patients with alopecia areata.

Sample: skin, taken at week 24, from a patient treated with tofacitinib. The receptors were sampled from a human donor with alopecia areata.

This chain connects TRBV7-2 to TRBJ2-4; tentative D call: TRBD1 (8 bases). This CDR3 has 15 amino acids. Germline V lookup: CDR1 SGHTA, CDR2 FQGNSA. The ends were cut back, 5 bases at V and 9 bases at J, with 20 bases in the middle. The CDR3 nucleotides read TGTGCCAGCAGCCCCACACCACAGGGGGGGGGCATTCAGTACTTC. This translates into CASSPTPQGGGIQYF.

The CDR3 DNA is TGTGCCAGCAGCAAAGGCTACAGGGGGCGGACTGAAGCTTTCTTT. It translates to CASSKGYRGRTEAFF. This chain joins TRBV21-1 and TRBJ1-1; TRBD1, the D gene given by the table, was not confirmed from the DNA. TRBV21-1 is tagged as a pseudogene. This CDR3 has 15 residues.

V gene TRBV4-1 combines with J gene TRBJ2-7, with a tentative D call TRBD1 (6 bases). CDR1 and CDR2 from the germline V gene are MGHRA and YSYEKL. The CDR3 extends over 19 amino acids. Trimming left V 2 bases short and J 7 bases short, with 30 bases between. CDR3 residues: CASSQSISGTWGKRGEQYF. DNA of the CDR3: TGCGCCAGCAGCCAATCGATCTCCGGGACATGGGGCAAAAGGGGGGAGCAGTACTTC.

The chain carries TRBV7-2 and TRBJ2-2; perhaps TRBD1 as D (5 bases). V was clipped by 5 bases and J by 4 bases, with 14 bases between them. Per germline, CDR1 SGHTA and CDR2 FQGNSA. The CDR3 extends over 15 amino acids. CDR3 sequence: CASSVRGSPTGELFF. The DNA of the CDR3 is TGTGCCAGCAGCGTAAGGGGTTCCCCCACCGGGGAGCTGTTTTTT.

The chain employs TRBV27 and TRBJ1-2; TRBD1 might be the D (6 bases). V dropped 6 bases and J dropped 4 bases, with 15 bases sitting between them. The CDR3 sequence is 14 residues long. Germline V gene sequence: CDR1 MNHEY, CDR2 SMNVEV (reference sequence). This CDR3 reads CASRDYQGPYGYTF. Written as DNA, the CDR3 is TGTGCCAGCAGAGACTATCAGGGGCCCTATGGCTACACCTTC.

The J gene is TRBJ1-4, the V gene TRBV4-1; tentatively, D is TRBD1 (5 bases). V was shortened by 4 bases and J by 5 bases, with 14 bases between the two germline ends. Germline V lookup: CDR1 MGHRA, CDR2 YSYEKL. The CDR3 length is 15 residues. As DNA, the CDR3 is TGCGCCAGCAGCCGCTTCGGGACCGCGAATGAAAAACTGTTTTTT. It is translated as CASSRFGTANEKLFF.

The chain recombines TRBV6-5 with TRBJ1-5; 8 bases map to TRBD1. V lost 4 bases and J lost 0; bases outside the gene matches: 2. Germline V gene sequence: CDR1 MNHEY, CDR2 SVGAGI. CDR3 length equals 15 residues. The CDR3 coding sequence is TGTGCCAGCAGTTGGACAGGGAATAGCAATCAGCCCCAGCATTTT. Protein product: CASSWTGNSNQPQHF.

CDR3 protein: CASSDYTYEQYF. The CDR3 bases are TGTGCCAGCAGCGACTACACCTACGAGCAGTACTTC. The V call is TRBV6-9, the J call TRBJ2-7, with a tentative D call TRBD2 (5 bases). In germline, CDR1 is MNHGY, CDR2 SVAAGI. The CDR3 sequence is 12 residues long. Trimming left V 6 bases short and J 2 bases short, with 8 bases between.

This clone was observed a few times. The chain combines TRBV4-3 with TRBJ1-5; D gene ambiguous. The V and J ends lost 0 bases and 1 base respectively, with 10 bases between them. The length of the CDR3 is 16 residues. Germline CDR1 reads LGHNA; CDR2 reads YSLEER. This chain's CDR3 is CASSQDARGSNQPQHF. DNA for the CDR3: TGCGCCAGCAGCCAAGATGCGCGGGGAAGCAATCAGCCCCAGCATTTT.

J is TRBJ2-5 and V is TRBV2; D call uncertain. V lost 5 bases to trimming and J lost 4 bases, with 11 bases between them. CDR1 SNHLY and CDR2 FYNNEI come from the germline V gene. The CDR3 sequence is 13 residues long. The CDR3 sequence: CASSSGLVETQYF. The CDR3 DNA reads TGTGCCAGCAGTAGTGGGTTGGTAGAGACCCAGTACTTC.